Below are 31 T cell receptor beta chains sequenced from a single sample in a study of vaccination effects on CD4 cells after COVID-19. No antigen is known for these receptors. Isolation of CD4+ T cells took place after ten to eleven days of culture. The table came from immunoSEQ multiplex PCR; TCRdb's copy has only in-frame clones and leaves some out. The table includes tens of thousands of clones, less than 85% detected once. The source material was CD4+ T cells from PBMCs cultured without peptide, sampled before COVID-19 vaccination. These TCRs come from a human donor who received a COVID-19 vaccine.

This clone was counted once. The rearrangement uses TRBV6-5 and TRBJ2-3, with 7 bases lining up with TRBD1. With 5 bases clipped from V and 6 bases from J, the junction kept 5 bases outside the gene matches. Germline loops: CDR1 MNHEY, CDR2 SVGAGI. The CDR3 consists of 13 residues. CDR3 in DNA: TGTGCCAGCAGTACAATGACAGGGGATACGCAGTATTTT. Translating gives CASSTMTGDTQYF.

Here the CDR3 reads CASSAHRGTNEKLFF. DNA of the CDR3: TGTGCCAGCAGCGCCCACAGGGGCACTAATGAAAAACTGTTTTTT. The rearrangement uses TRBV9 and TRBJ1-4; 7 bases fit TRBD1. The germline CDR1 and CDR2 sequences are SGDLS and YYNGEE. The CDR3 consists of 15 residues. The junction had 4 bases not matched to a gene; V was cut back by 3 bases and J by 2 bases.

This clone is termed medium-sized. The rearrangement uses TRBV6-4 and TRBJ2-1; 10 nucleotides match TRBD2. This CDR3 comprises 15 residues. Germline values: CDR1 MRHNA, CDR2 SNTAGT. The trim removed 0 bases at V and 4 bases at J, leaving 0 bases unmatched. The CDR3 region is CASSDSAGGYNEQFF. CDR3 coding DNA: TGTGCCAGCAGTGACTCAGCGGGGGGGTACAATGAGCAGTTCTTC.

In its sample, this clone was seen a few times. CDR3 sequence: CASSPGLSNQPQHF. In DNA form, the CDR3 reads TGTGCCAGCTCACCAGGTTTGAGCAATCAGCCCCAGCATTTT. This rearrangement joins TRBV18 to TRBJ1-5; D is uncertain. Germline CDR1 is KGHSH and CDR2 is LQKENI. The CDR3 totals 14 residues. Trimming shortened V by 2 bases and J by 1 base, and 6 bases separated the two germline ends.

The rearrangement links TRBV18 to TRBJ1-5; D is ambiguous. Between the trimmed V and J ends, which lost 0 bases and 0 bases, there was a span of 15 bases. CDR3 length: 18 residues. Germline V gene sequence: CDR1 KGHSH, CDR2 LQKENI. For the CDR3, the DNA is TGTGCCAGCTCACCACCGTATAGCAGAAGTATTAGCAATCAGCCCCAGCATTTT. It codes for CASSPPYSRSISNQPQHF.

The J gene is TRBJ2-3, the V gene TRBV12-5; D uncertain. The CDR3 is 12 residues long. The germline V gene encodes CDR1 LGHNT and CDR2 FRNRAP. Deletions cut 11 bases from V and 1 base from J, with 10 bases between. This chain's CDR3 is CASNFGTDTQYF. In DNA, the CDR3 is TGTGCTTCTAATTTTGGCACAGATACGCAGTATTTT.

The chain carries TRBV28 and TRBJ1-2, with D uncertain. The germline V gene has CDR1 MDHEN and CDR2 SYDVKM. V gave up 0 bases and J gave up 7 bases, with 12 bases separating them. The CDR3 extends over 14 amino acids. The CDR3 protein is CASSLWIPAGGYTF. The CDR3 DNA follows: TGTGCCAGCAGTTTATGGATCCCAGCTGGTGGCTACACCTTC.

The chain links TRBV6-5 to TRBJ1-5; 8 bases map to TRBD1. Trimming removed 6 bases from V and 6 bases from J; junction bases left unmatched: 4. The CDR3 contains 13 residues. Germline CDR1 MNHEY, CDR2 SVGAGI. CDR3 sequence reads: CASRRTGTQPQHF. CDR3 nucleotide sequence: TGTGCCAGCAGACGGACAGGGACTCAGCCCCAGCATTTT.

CDR3 nucleotide sequence: TGTGCCAGCAAGGCGGGAAGCTCCTACGAGCAGTACTTC. Protein: CASKAGSSYEQYF. The gene calls are TRBV6-5 and TRBJ2-7, with D maybe TRBD2 (6 bases). This CDR3 contains 13 residues. The germline V gene has CDR1 MNHEY and CDR2 SVGAGI. Trimming took 7 bases from V and 0 from J, leaving 10 bases between them.

The chain couples TRBV6-6 to TRBJ1-2; D remains ambiguous. The V gene's germline CDR1 is MNHNY and CDR2 SVGAGI (reference sequence). Trimming cost V 1 base and J 5 bases, with 5 bases left between them. The CDR3 is made up of 12 amino acids. The DNA of the CDR3 is TGTGCCAGCAGTTACTTATCGTATGGCTACACCTTC. Its protein is CASSYLSYGYTF.

The CDR3 DNA reads as TGTGCCAGCAGCCCAGGGGGGACAGGGATTATTGGCACTGAAGCTTTCTTT. Translated: CASSPGGTGIIGTEAFF. This chain joins TRBV3-1 (or the pseudogene TRBV3-2) and TRBJ1-1; 9 bases match TRBD1. V lost 4 bases to trimming and J lost 4 bases; unmatched junction nucleotides: 13. The CDR3 consists of 17 residues. CDR1 is LGHDT and CDR2 is YNNKEL in the germline V gene (reference sequence).

This clone came up once. V and J are TRBV25-1 and TRBJ2-3, with D unresolved. The CDR3 loop spans 14 amino acids. Trimming shortened V by 5 bases and J by 2 bases, and 11 bases separated the two germline ends. Germline-derived CDR1 and CDR2 are MGHDK and SYGVNS. CDR3: CASSFGPHTDTQYF. CDR3 DNA: TGTGCCAGCAGTTTCGGACCACACACAGATACGCAGTATTTT.

The rearrangement links TRBV20-1 to TRBJ2-1; D uncertain. CDR3 size: 11 residues. Germline V lookup: CDR1 DFQATT, CDR2 SNEGSKA (reference sequence). V was shortened by 3 bases and J by 7 bases, with 7 bases between the two germline ends. CDR3 in DNA: TGCAGTGCTAGGCCTTCGAATGAGCAGTTCTTC. Encoded protein: CSARPSNEQFF.

This clone was observed a handful of times. The same CDR3 arises from other DNA sequences in this sample as well. This chain joins TRBV3-1 (or the pseudogene TRBV3-2) and TRBJ1-2, with D unclear. The length of the CDR3 is 12 residues. The ends were cut back, 1 base at V and 7 bases at J, with 7 bases in the middle. CDR1 and CDR2 (germline): LGHDT, YNNKEL (reference sequence). The DNA for the CDR3 is TGTGCCAGCAGCCAAGGTAACAGTGGCTACACCTTC. Translating it yields CASSQGNSGYTF.

The chain recombines TRBV18 with TRBJ2-1; TRBD2 is a possible D gene (6 bases). The germline V gene has CDR1 KGHSH and CDR2 LQKENI. V lost 4 bases and J lost 2, with 15 bases in between. CDR3 size: 16 residues. The DNA of the CDR3 is TGTGCCAGCTCACGTATAGCGGTCGGCACCTACAATGAGCAGTTCTTC. Its translation is CASSRIAVGTYNEQFF.

This clone is a singleton in its sample. V and J are TRBV7-8 and TRBJ2-6; TRBD2 is a possible D gene (5 bases). This CDR3 is built from 15 residues. Germline CDR1 and CDR2: SGHVS and FQNEAQ. The ends were cut back, 2 bases at V and 2 bases at J, with 7 bases in the middle. CDR3: CASSLRETGANVLTF. In DNA, the CDR3 is TGTGCCAGCAGCTTACGGGAAACTGGGGCCAACGTCCTGACTTTC.

This chain uses TRBV19 with TRBJ2-1; D is tentatively TRBD1 or TRBD2 (6 bases each). There are 17 residues in the CDR3. V lost 7 bases to trimming and J lost 7 bases, with 26 bases between them. The germline gives CDR1 LNHDA, CDR2 SQIVND (reference sequence). The CDR3 here is CASNDLGRGASRNEQFF. The CDR3 DNA is TGTGCCAGTAATGACCTGGGTAGGGGGGCGAGTCGAAATGAGCAGTTCTTC.

The chain uses TRBV20-1 and TRBJ2-7, with 7 bases fitting TRBD2. This CDR3 is 15 amino acids long. The germline gives CDR1 DFQATT, CDR2 SNEGSKA (reference sequence). The junction had 10 bases not matched to a gene; V was cut back by 3 bases and J by 2 bases. The CDR3, as DNA: TGCAGTGCTAGTTCTGGCGGGAGTCCCGCCTACGAGCAGTACTTC. Its translation is CSASSGGSPAYEQYF.

The chain combines TRBV10-1 with TRBJ2-7; TRBD1 or TRBD2 may be the D gene (6 bases each). Germline loops: CDR1 WNHNN, CDR2 SYGVQD (reference sequence). This CDR3 is 14 amino acids long. V dropped 0 bases and J dropped 3 bases, with 9 bases sitting between them. CDR3 amino acids: CASSESGGSYEQYF. CDR3 in DNA: TGCGCCAGCAGTGAGTCAGGGGGGAGCTACGAGCAGTACTTC.

This clone was seen a handful of times. This chain connects TRBV7-9 to TRBJ1-6, with 7 bases that match TRBD1. The CDR3 is made up of 15 amino acids. Trimming cost V 1 base and J 7 bases; bases outside gene matches: 4. The germline gives CDR1 SEHNR, CDR2 FQNEAQ (reference sequence). This CDR3 reads CASSLGQGVNSPLHF. CDR3 in DNA: TGTGCCAGCAGCTTAGGACAGGGAGTAAATTCACCCCTCCACTTT.

V gene TRBV25-1 combines with J gene TRBJ1-2; D is undetermined. The CDR3 is 12 residues long. The V gene lost 6 bases and the J gene lost 6 bases, with 11 bases spanning the gap. The germline CDR1 and CDR2 sequences are MGHDK and SYGVNS. The CDR3 sequence: CASSYEWDGYTF. The CDR3 DNA is TGTGCCAGCAGCTACGAGTGGGATGGCTACACCTTC.

By sample share, this clone is medium-sized. J is TRBJ2-3 and V is TRBV11-2; perhaps TRBD1 as D (6 bases). In germline, CDR1 is SGHAT, CDR2 FQNNGV. Trimming took off 0 bases at V and 4 bases at J, with 11 bases between the two ends. This CDR3 is 15 amino acids long. CDR3: CASSLDRGRPDTQYF. CDR3 DNA sequence: TGTGCCAGCAGCTTAGACAGGGGTCGCCCAGATACGCAGTATTTT. The full variable domain, with the rest looked up from reference TRBV11-2 and TRBJ2-3, is EAGVAQSPRYKIIEKRQSVAFWCNPISGHATLYWYQQILGQGPKLLIQFQNNGVVDDSQLPKDRFSAERLKGVDSTLKIQPAKLEDSAVYLCASSLDRGRPDTQYFGPGTRLTVL.

The gene calls are TRBV19 and TRBJ2-5; 13 bases line up with TRBD2. With 7 bases clipped from V and 5 bases from J, the junction kept 13 bases outside the gene matches. Germline assignment: CDR1 LNHDA and CDR2 SQIVND (reference sequence). This CDR3 contains 17 residues. The CDR3 reads CASTRTSGRGVAETQYF. The DNA for the CDR3 is TGTGCCAGTACCCGGACTAGCGGGAGAGGGGTGGCGGAGACCCAGTACTTC.

The rearrangement joins TRBV11-2 to TRBJ2-5, with TRBD2 as a possible D gene (6 bases). V was cut by 5 bases and J by 4 bases, with 14 bases left in between. Germline V gene data show CDR1 as SGHAT and CDR2 as FQNNGV. CDR3 length: 14 residues. CDR3 residues: CASSQRTIGETQYF. CDR3 nucleotide sequence: TGTGCCAGCAGCCAACGGACTATAGGAGAGACCCAGTACTTC.

This chain connects TRBV5-1 to TRBJ2-3, with D possibly matching TRBD2 (6 bases). The germline CDR1 and CDR2 sequences are SGHRS and YFSETQ. The CDR3 loop spans 16 amino acids. V gave up 6 bases and J gave up 2 bases, with 19 bases separating them. CDR3 DNA: TGCGCCAGCAAAAGGGGTGAGACTAGTAACACAGATACGCAGTATTTT. Translated, it gives CASKRGETSNTDTQYF.

J is TRBJ2-7 and V is TRBV27; 7 bases map to TRBD2. Trimming took 10 bases from V and 3 from J; bases not matched to a gene: 9. The germline V gene encodes CDR1 MNHEY and CDR2 SMNVEV (reference sequence). This CDR3 region has 13 residues. This chain's CDR3 is CANGGSRVYEQYF. CDR3 nucleotides: TGTGCCAACGGGGGGTCGCGGGTCTACGAGCAGTACTTC.

This sequence joins TRBV7-9 and TRBJ1-2, with no clear D. Germline-derived CDR1 and CDR2 are SEHNR and FQNEAQ (reference sequence). The ends were cut back, 2 bases at V and 14 bases at J, with 18 bases in the middle. The CDR3 consists of 13 residues. As DNA, the CDR3 is TGTGCCAGCAGCTTAATGCTTGGCGGACCTCCTACCTTC. Translating gives CASSLMLGGPPTF.

The chain combines TRBV4-2 with TRBJ1-2, with a tentative D call TRBD1 (5 bases). This CDR3 comprises 13 residues. V was cut by 4 bases and J by 3 bases, with 9 bases left in between. Germline V gives CDR1 LGHNA, CDR2 YNFKEQ. CDR3 sequence reads: CASSRGTDYGYTF. The CDR3, as DNA: TGTGCCAGCAGCCGCGGGACGGACTATGGCTACACCTTC.

The chain links TRBV7-9 to TRBJ1-5, with no clear D. Between the trimmed V and J ends, which lost 1 base and 11 bases, there was a span of 15 bases. Germline CDR1 is SEHNR and CDR2 is FQNEAQ (reference sequence). The CDR3 consists of 14 residues. This CDR3 is CASSLEGSGRTQHF. CDR3 bases: TGTGCCAGCAGCTTAGAAGGAAGTGGACGGACCCAGCATTTT.

Only one count was recorded for this clone. This chain links TRBV6-1 with TRBJ1-5; D perhaps matches TRBD1 (5 bases). The CDR3 has 15 residues. Germline V gene lookup returns CDR1 MNHNS and CDR2 SASEGT. V was trimmed by 2 bases and J by 5 bases, leaving 13 bases between them. This CDR3 is CASSERGESDQPQHF. The CDR3 coding sequence is TGTGCCAGCAGTGAACGGGGGGAATCGGATCAGCCCCAGCATTTT.

This chain uses TRBV29-1 with TRBJ1-4; D not certain. The CDR3 has 13 amino acids. Germline V gene data show CDR1 as SQVTM and CDR2 as ANQGSEA. V was pared by 4 bases and J by 4 bases, with 10 bases between. CDR3 residues: CSVVFSFNEKLFF. Here the CDR3 DNA reads TGCAGCGTTGTGTTCAGCTTTAATGAAAAACTGTTTTTT.